This T cell receptor (beta chain) was profiled in a study of identical twins. Germline V CDR1 and CDR2: SGHVS, FQNEAQ. V was cut by 5 bases and J by 6 bases, with 13 bases left in between. CDR3 length: 13 amino acids. TCRdb itself ran the 5' RACE reads through MiXCR, one entry per CDR3 protein. The sample comprises approximately 700,000 distinct CDR3 sequences, less than 7% of which are singletons, and around 2% rests with the top ten. The sequencing input was naive T cells sorted from blood. The source is a young man in good health. The rearrangement links TRBV7-8 to TRBJ2-5, with D possibly being TRBD1 (6 bases). The CDR3 loop reads CASSPTGPKTQYF. CDR3 DNA sequence: TGTGCCAGCAGCCCAACAGGGCCGAAGACCCAGTACTTC.